The present T cell receptor (beta chain) was sequenced within a study of T cells in Graves' hyperthyroidism and ophthalmopathy. Using RNA transcripts as the source, TCR beta CDR3 regions were amplified. TCR CDR3 underwent first-round RT-PCR with the HTBI primer set. TCRdb redid the calling of the multiplex PCR reads with MiXCR, one entry per CDR3 protein. The sample has 500,000 to 650,000 distinct CDR3 sequences, about 46% seen once; the top ten hold about two fifths. The CDR3 extends over 14 amino acids. With 1 base removed from V and 1 base from J, the gap between germline ends came to 5 bases. Looked up from germline, CDR1 is MGHDK and CDR2 is SYGVNS. This clonotype has a count of ten or more.

The chain is built from TRBV25-1 and TRBJ1-3; no firm D call. Sequenced: peripheral blood or thyroid tissue (not recorded which). The receptor comes from an adult woman with Graves' disease, either hyperthyroidism or ophthalmopathy (not recorded which). The CDR3 is CASSESGSGNTIYF. The CDR3 nucleotides are TGTGCCAGCAGTGAATCGGGATCTGGAAACACCATATATTTT.